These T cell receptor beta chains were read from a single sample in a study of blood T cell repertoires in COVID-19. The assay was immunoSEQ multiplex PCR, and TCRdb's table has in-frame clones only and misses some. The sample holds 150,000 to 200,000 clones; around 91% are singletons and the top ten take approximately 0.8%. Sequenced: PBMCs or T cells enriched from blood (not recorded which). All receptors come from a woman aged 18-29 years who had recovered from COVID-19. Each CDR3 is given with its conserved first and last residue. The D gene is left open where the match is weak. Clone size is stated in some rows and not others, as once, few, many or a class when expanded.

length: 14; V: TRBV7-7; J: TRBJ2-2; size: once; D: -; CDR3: CASSPGLYTGELFF; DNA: TGTGCTAGCAGCCCGGGACTGTACACCGGGGAGCTGTTTTTT
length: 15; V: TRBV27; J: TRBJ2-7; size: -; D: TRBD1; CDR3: CASSSSTGGSYEQYF; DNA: TGTGCCAGCAGTTCTTCAACAGGGGGCTCCTACGAGCAGTACTTC
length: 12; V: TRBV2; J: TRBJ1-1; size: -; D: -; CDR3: CASSQMNTEAFF; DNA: TGTGCCAGCAGTCAAATGAACACTGAAGCTTTCTTT
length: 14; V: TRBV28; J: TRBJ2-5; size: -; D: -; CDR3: CASSYRGIQETQYF; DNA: TGTGCCAGCAGTTATCGAGGAATCCAAGAGACCCAGTACTTC
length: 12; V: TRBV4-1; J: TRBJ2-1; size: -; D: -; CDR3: CASSFGVGEQFF; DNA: TGCGCCAGCAGCTTCGGGGTGGGAGAGCAGTTCTTC
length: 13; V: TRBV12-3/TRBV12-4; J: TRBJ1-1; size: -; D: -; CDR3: CASSFDQGTEAFF; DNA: TGTGCCAGCAGTTTCGACCAGGGCACTGAAGCTTTCTTT
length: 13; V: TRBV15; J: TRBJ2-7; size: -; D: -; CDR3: CATSRVGDYEQYF; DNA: TGTGCCACCAGCAGAGTAGGGGACTACGAGCAGTACTTC
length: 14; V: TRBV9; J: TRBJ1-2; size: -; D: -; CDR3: CASSPGQGTYGYTF; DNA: TGTGCCAGCAGCCCAGGGCAGGGAACCTATGGCTACACCTTC
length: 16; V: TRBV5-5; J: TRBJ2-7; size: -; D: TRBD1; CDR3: CASSLNPGQGLYEQYF; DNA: TGTGCCAGCAGCTTAAATCCGGGACAGGGATTATACGAGCAGTACTTC
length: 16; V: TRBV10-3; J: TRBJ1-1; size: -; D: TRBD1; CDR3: CAISDARQGLNTEAFF; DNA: TGTGCCATCAGTGACGCCCGACAGGGGCTGAACACTGAAGCTTTCTTT
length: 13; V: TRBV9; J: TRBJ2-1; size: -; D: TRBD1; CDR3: CASNEDRGDEQFF; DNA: TGTGCCAGCAACGAGGACAGGGGCGATGAGCAGTTCTTC
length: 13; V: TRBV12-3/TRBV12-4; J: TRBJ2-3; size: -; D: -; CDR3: CASSPYSADTQYF; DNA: TGTGCCAGCAGCCCCTACTCGGCAGATACGCAGTATTTT
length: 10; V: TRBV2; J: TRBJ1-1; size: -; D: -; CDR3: CASRFGGTFF; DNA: TGTGCCAGCAGGTTTGGAGGAACTTTCTTT
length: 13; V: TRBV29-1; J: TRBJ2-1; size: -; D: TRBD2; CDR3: CSVVIGAGAEQFF; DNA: TGCAGCGTTGTAATCGGGGCGGGAGCTGAGCAGTTCTTC
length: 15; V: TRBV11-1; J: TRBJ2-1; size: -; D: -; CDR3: CASSFNARGAYEQFF; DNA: TGTGCCAGCAGCTTTAACGCCAGGGGGGCCTATGAGCAGTTCTTC
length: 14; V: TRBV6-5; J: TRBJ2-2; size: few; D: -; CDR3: CASTRGTSTGELFF; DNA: TGTGCCAGCACTCGCGGGACTTCCACCGGGGAGCTGTTTTTT
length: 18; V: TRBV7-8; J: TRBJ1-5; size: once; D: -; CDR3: CASSEDRQGIYSNQPQHF; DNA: TGTGCCAGCAGCGAAGACAGGCAGGGGATATATAGCAATCAGCCCCAGCATTTT
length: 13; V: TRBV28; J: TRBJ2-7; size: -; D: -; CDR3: CASTNRGGGEQYF; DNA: TGTGCCAGCACCAATAGGGGAGGTGGCGAGCAGTACTTC
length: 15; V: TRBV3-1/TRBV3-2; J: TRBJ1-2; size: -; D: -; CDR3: CASSRRGRGGYGYTF; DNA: TGTGCCAGCAGCCGTCGTGGGAGGGGCGGGTATGGCTACACCTTC
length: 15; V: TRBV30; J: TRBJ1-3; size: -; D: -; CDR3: CAWRVTVTSGNTIYF; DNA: TGTGCCTGGAGAGTGACAGTTACCTCTGGAAACACCATATATTTT
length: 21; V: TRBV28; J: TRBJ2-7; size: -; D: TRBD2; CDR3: CASSRPLLAGGPPRGPTEQYF; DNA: TGTGCCAGCAGTCGGCCCCTTTTAGCGGGAGGGCCTCCCCGGGGGCCAACGGAGCAGTACTTC
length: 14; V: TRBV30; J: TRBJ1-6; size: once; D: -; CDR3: CAWSVGRESSPLHF; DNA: TGTGCCTGGAGTGTTGGCAGGGAATCTTCACCCCTCCACTTT
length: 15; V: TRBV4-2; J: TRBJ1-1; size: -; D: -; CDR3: CASSNLRRGSTEAFF; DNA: TGTGCCAGCAGCAACCTTCGCAGGGGCTCGACTGAAGCTTTCTTT
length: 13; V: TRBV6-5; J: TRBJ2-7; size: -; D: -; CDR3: CASRRPGSYEQYF; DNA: TGTGCCAGCAGGAGGCCGGGCTCCTACGAGCAGTACTTC
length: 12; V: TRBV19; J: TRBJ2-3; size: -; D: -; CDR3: CASSTQIDTQYF; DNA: TGTGCCAGTAGCACACAGATAGATACGCAGTATTTT
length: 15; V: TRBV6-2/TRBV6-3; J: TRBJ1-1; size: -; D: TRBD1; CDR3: CASSYGTAGGTEAFF; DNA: TGTGCCAGCAGTTACGGAACAGCAGGGGGCACTGAAGCTTTCTTT
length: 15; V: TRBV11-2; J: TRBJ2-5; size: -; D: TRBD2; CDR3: CASSLDRGGWETQYF; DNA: TGTGCCAGCAGCTTAGATCGGGGGGGGTGGGAGACCCAGTACTTC
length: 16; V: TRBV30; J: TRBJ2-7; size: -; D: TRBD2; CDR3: CAWSVWLARESGEQYF; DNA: TGTGCCTGGAGTGTTTGGCTCGCGCGGGAGTCGGGCGAGCAGTACTTC